A single sample is the source of the 6 T cell receptor beta chains below, sequenced in a study of blood T cell repertoires in COVID-19. Assay: immunoSEQ multiplex PCR; the TCRdb copy retains only in-frame clones and omits some. Here the sample spans about 140,000 clones, roughly four fifths being singletons. The sample consisted of peripheral blood. Receptors originate from a woman older than 75 with acute or convalescent COVID-19.

The V call is TRBV12-3 or TRBV12-4, the J call TRBJ2-5; D is unclear. Trimming took 1 base from V and 5 from J, leaving 5 bases between them. CDR3 length: 12 amino acids. The DNA for the CDR3 is TGTGCCAGCAGTTTAGTAGTGGAGACCCAGTACTTC. Protein sequence: CASSLVVETQYF.

The chain combines TRBV18 with TRBJ2-1, with D perhaps TRBD1 (6 bases). The V gene's germline CDR1 is KGHSH and CDR2 LQKENI. This CDR3 contains 16 residues. Trimming removed 4 bases from V and 1 base from J, with 14 bases in between. The CDR3 reads CASSQRGTGSYNEQFF. The CDR3 DNA follows: TGTGCCAGCTCACAACGAGGTACAGGGTCCTACAATGAGCAGTTCTTC. Filled out from reference TRBV18 and TRBJ2-1, the complete variable domain reads NAGVMQNPRHLVRRRGQEARLRCSPMKGHSHVYWYRQLPEEGLKFMVYLQKENIIDESGMPKERFSAEFPKEGPSILRIQQVVRGDSAAYFCASSQRGTGSYNEQFFGPGTRLTVL.

This clone is a singleton in its sample. V gene TRBV2 combines with J gene TRBJ2-1; 13 nucleotides agree with TRBD2. V lost 4 bases and J lost 5; bases outside the gene matches: 5. Germline CDR1 and CDR2: SNHLY and FYNNEI. The CDR3 consists of 16 residues. For the CDR3, the DNA is TGTGCCAGCAGTGGCCCCGGGACTAGCGGGAACAATGAGCAGTTCTTC. It encodes CASSGPGTSGNNEQFF.

This clone turned up a few times. This chain joins TRBV7-9 and TRBJ1-4; D unresolved. This CDR3 is 15 amino acids long. Germline loops: CDR1 SEHNR, CDR2 FQNEAQ (reference sequence). V was shortened by 5 bases and J by 3 bases, with 13 bases between the two germline ends. In DNA, the CDR3 is TGTGCCAGCAGCCCCCTACCAAGCCCTAATGAAAAACTGTTTTTT. This translates into CASSPLPSPNEKLFF.

This clone was picked up one time. The chain carries TRBV2 and TRBJ2-7, with 10 bases aligning to TRBD2. CDR3 size: 17 residues. With V trimmed by 7 bases and J by 0 bases, 12 bases remained unmatched. Germline CDR1 is SNHLY and CDR2 is FYNNEI. The CDR3 here is CASTAKVAGGPSYEQYF. For the CDR3, the DNA is TGTGCCAGCACAGCGAAGGTAGCGGGAGGTCCCTCCTACGAGCAGTACTTC. Complete variable domain (other parts from reference TRBV2 and TRBJ2-7): EPEVTQTPSHQVTQMGQEVILRCVPISNHLYFYWYRQILGQKVEFLVSFYNNEISEKSEIFDDQFSVERPDGSNFTLKIRSTKLEDSAMYFCASTAKVAGGPSYEQYFGPGTRLTVT.

V and J are TRBV2 and TRBJ2-1; TRBD1 aligns across 10 bases. The germline CDR1 and CDR2 sequences are SNHLY and FYNNEI. V lost 7 bases to trimming and J lost 9 bases; unmatched junction nucleotides: 9. The CDR3 consists of 14 residues. CDR3 loop: CASIPQTGGGEQFF. CDR3 nucleotide sequence: TGTGCCAGCATTCCACAGACAGGGGGCGGTGAGCAGTTCTTC.